Sequencing of this T cell receptor beta chain was carried out in a study of T cells expressing NK-cell markers. General study results and limits: In a handful of donors, dominant NKG2C+ clonotypes were roughly 1.0-8% of CD8+ T cells.

Remarks on this clonotype: As yet, its antigen is unknown.

CDR3 size: 14 residues. CDR1 is ENHRY, CDR2 SYGVKD, per germline. TCRdb reanalyzed the 5' RACE reads and collapses them to one entry per CDR3 protein, without DNA. This sample's clone table lists some 150,000 distinct CDR3 sequences. The source is a man younger than 30 in good health. The specimen was blood T cells: a sorted CD56 or NKG2C T cell subset, CD4+ or CD8+ T cells, or bulk PBMC T cells (not recorded which). The genes are TRBV10-3 and TRBJ2-1; TCRdb's D gene call, TRBD2, goes unchecked for lack of DNA. The CDR3 reads CATLAGGPYNEQFF.